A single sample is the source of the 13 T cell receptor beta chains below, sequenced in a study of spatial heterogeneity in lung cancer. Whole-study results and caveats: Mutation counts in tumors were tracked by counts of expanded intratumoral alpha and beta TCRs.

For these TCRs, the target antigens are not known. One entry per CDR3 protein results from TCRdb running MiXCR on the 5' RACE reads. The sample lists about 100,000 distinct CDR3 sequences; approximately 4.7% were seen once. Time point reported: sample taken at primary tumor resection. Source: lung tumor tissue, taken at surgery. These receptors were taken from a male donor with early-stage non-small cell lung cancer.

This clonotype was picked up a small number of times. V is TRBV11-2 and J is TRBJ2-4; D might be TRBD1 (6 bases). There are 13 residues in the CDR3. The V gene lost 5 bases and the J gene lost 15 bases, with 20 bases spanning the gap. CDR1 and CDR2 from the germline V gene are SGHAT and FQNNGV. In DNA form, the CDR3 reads TGTGCCAGCAGCCGAGGGACATCCGCGATGTTGTACTTC. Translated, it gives CASSRGTSAMLYF.

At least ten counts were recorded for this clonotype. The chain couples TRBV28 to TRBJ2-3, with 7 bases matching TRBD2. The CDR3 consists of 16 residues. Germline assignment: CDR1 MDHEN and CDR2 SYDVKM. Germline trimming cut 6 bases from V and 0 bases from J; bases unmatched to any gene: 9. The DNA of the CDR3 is TGTGCCAGCAGGCCTTCGAGTAGCGGGAGCACAGATACGCAGTATTTT. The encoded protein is CASRPSSSGSTDTQYF.

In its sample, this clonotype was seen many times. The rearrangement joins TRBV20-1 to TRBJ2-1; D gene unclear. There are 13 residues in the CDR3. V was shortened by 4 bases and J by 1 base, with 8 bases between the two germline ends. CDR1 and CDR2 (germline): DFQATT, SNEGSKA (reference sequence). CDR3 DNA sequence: TGCAGTGCTACAAGAAGTTCCTACAATGAGCAGTTCTTC. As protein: CSATRSSYNEQFF.

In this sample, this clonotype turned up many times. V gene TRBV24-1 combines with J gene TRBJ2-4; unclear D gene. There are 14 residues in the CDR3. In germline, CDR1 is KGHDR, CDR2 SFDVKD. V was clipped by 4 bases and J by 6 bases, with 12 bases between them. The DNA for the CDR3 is TGTGCCACCAGTGACCCAGCGACGAGAAACATTCAGTACTTC. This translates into CATSDPATRNIQYF.

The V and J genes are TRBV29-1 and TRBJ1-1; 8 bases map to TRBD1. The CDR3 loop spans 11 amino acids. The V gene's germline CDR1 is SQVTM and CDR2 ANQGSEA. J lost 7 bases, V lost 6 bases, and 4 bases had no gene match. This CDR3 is CSVQQGVEAFF. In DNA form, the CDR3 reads TGCAGCGTCCAACAGGGGGTTGAAGCTTTCTTT.

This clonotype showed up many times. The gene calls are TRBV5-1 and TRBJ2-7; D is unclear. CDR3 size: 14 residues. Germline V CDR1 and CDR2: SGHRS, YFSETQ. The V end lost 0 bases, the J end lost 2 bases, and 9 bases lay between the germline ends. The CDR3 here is CASSLATGPYEQYF. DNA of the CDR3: TGCGCCAGCAGCTTGGCTACGGGCCCCTACGAGCAGTACTTC.

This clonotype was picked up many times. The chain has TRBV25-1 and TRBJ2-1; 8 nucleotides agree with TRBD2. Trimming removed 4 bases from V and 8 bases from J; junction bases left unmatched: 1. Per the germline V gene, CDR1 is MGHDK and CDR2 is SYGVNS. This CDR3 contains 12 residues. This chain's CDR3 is CASSVGRDEQFF. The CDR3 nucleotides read TGTGCCAGCAGTGTCGGGAGGGATGAGCAGTTCTTC.

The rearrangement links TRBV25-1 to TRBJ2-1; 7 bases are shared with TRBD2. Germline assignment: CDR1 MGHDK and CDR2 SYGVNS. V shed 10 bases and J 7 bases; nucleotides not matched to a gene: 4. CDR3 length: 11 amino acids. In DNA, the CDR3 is TGTGCCATCGGGGGGTGGAATGAGCAGTTCTTC. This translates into CAIGGWNEQFF.

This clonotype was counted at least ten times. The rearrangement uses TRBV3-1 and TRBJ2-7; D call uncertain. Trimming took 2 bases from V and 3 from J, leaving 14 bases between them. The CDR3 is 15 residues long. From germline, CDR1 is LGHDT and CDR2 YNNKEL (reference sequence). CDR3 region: CASSQIGTANYEQYF. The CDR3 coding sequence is TGTGCCAGCAGCCAAATAGGTACGGCAAACTACGAGCAGTACTTC.

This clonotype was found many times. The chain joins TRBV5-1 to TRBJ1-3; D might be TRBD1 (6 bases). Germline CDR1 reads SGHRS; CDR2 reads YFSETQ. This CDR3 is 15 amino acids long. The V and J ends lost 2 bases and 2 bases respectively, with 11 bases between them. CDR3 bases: TGCGCCAGCAGCTTACGGGGGGCGCCTGGAAACACCATATATTTT. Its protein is CASSLRGAPGNTIYF. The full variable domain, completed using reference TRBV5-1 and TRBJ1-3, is KAGVTQTPRYLIKTRGQQVTLSCSPISGHRSVSWYQQTPGQGLQFLFEYFSETQRNKGNFPGRFSGRQFSNSRSEMNVSTLELGDSALYLCASSLRGAPGNTIYFGEGSWLTVV.

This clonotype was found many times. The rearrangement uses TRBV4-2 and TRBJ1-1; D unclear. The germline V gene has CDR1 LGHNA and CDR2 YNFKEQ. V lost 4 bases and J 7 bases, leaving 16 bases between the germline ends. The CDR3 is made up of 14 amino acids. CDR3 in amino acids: CASSRASLGNEAFF. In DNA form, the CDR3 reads TGTGCCAGCAGCCGGGCCTCGTTAGGGAATGAAGCTTTCTTT.

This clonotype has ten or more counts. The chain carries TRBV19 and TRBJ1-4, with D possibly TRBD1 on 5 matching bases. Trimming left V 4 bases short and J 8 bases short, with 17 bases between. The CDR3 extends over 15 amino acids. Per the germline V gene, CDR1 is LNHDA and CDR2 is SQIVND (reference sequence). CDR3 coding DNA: TGTGCCAGTAGTACAAGAACGGGACGGCGGGAAAAACTGTTTTTT. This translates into CASSTRTGRREKLFF.

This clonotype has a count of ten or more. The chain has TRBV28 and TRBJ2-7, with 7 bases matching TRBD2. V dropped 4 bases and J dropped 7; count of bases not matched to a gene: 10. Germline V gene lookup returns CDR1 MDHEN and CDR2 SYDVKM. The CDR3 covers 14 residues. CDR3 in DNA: TGTGCCAGCAGTTCCCAGAGACTAGCTGTAGAGCAGTACTTC. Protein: CASSSQRLAVEQYF.